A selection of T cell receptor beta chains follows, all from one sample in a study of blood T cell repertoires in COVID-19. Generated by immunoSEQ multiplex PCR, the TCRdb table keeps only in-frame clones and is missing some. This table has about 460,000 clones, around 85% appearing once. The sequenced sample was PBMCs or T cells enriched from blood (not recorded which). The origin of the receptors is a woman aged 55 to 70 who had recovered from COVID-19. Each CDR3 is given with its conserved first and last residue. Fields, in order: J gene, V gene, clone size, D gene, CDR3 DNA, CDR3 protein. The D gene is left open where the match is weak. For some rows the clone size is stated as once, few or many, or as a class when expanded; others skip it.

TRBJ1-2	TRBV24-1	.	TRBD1	TGTGCCACCAGTGACCCCGGGACAGATGGCTACACCTTC	CATSDPGTDGYTF
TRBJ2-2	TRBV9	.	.	TGTGCCAGCAGCCCCCGAGTCACCGGGGAGCTGTTTTTT	CASSPRVTGELFF
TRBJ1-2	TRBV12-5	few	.	TGTGCTAGTGCCCAGGGAGGGGCTAACTATGGCTACACCTTC	CASAQGGANYGYTF
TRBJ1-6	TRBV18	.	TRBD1	TGTGCCAGCTCACGGGGACAGGGTACAGATTCACCCCTCCACTTT	CASSRGQGTDSPLHF
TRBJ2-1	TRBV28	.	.	TGTGCCAGCCTCCCCGGTGGAAAAGCAGTGAGGTACAATGAGCAGTTCTTC	CASLPGGKAVRYNEQFF
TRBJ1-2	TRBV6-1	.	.	TGTGCCAGCAGTGACCCCGGGGGCTATGGCTACACCTTC	CASSDPGGYGYTF
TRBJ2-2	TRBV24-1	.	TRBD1	TGTGCCACCAGTGATTCCAGACAGGGGAAAGTCGTAATTCCCGGGGAGCTGTTTTTT	CATSDSRQGKVVIPGELFF
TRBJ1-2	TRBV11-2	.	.	TGTGCCAGCAGCTTAGTACCGAATACAGGGTATGGAAGGAAAGGCTACACCTTC	CASSLVPNTGYGRKGYTF
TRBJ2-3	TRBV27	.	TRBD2	TGTGCCAGCACTCGGGGGGGCCGCACAGATACGCAGTATTTT	CASTRGGRTDTQYF
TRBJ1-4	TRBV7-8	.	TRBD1	TGTGCCAGCAGCTTAGATCGACAGGGGGTGATTGAAAAACTGTTTTTT	CASSLDRQGVIEKLFF
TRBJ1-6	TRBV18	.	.	TGTGCCAGCTCACCCGGGGTGGGGGGGTTCGATTCACCCCTCCACTTT	CASSPGVGGFDSPLHF
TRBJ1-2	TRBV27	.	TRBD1	TGTGCCACCGCCGGGACAGCGACTAACTATGGCTACACCTTC	CATAGTATNYGYTF
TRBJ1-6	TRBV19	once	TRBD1	TGTGCCAGTAGTGCCCGGGACAGGCAAAATTCACCCCTCCACTTT	CASSARDRQNSPLHF
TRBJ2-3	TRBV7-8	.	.	TGTGCCAGCAGCTTAGCGGGGGGGCCAGCAGATACGCAGTATTTT	CASSLAGGPADTQYF
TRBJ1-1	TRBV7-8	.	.	TGTGCCAGCAGCTATAGGGAGACCGACACTGAAGCTTTCTTT	CASSYRETDTEAFF
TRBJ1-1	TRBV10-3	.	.	TGTGCCATCAGAAAGGGGGTGGGCACTGAAGCTTTCTTT	CAIRKGVGTEAFF
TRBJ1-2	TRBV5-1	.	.	TGCGCCAGCAGCAAAACAGTCTCCCTTAACTATGGCTACACCTTC	CASSKTVSLNYGYTF
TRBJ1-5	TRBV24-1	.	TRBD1	TGTGCCACCAGTGACCGGCCGGGACAGGGGGCTGGGCAGCCCCAGCATTTT	CATSDRPGQGAGQPQHF
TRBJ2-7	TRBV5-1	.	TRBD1	TGCGCCAGCAGCTCAGGACAGGGACTCTCCTACGAGCAGTACTTC	CASSSGQGLSYEQYF
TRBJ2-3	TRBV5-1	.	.	TGCGCCAGCAGGGGGGGGGCTAGCACAGATACGCAGTATTTT	CASRGGASTDTQYF
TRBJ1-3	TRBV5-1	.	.	TGCGCCAGCAGCTTGGGTAACTCTGGAAACACCATATATTTT	CASSLGNSGNTIYF
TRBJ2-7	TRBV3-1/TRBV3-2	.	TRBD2	TGTGCCAGCAGCCAATCCGTAGCGGGGGGGCAGTACTTC	CASSQSVAGGQYF
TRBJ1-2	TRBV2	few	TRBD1	TGTGCCAGCAGTGGGATACAGGGGTGGGGTAACTATGGCTACACCTTC	CASSGIQGWGNYGYTF